What follows are 16 T cell receptor beta chains derived from one specimen sequenced in a study of blood T cell repertoires in COVID-19. Profiled with immunoSEQ multiplex PCR; TCRdb holds only in-frame clones, not every one. The table has around 230,000 clones, about 90% seen once. Sequenced: PBMCs or T cells enriched from blood (not recorded which). The receptors originated from a woman in her 40s with acute COVID-19.

The chain combines TRBV19 with TRBJ1-3; D ambiguous. CDR1 and CDR2 (germline): LNHDA, SQIVND (reference sequence). CDR3 size: 15 residues. V shed 5 bases and J shed 0 bases, with 11 bases lying between them. The CDR3 loop is CASSPQEYSGNTIYF. The CDR3 bases are TGTGCCAGTAGTCCTCAGGAATACTCTGGAAACACCATATATTTT.

V usage is TRBV19 and J usage is TRBJ2-5; 7 positions agree with TRBD2. In germline, CDR1 is LNHDA, CDR2 SQIVND (reference sequence). V was clipped by 7 bases and J by 5 bases; unmatched bases: 16. This CDR3 comprises 16 residues. CDR3 DNA sequence: TGTGCCAGTACCAAAACCCGGGGGGACTGGGGCGAGACCCAGTACTTC. Its protein is CASTKTRGDWGETQYF.

This sequence joins TRBV5-4 and TRBJ1-1, with 8 bases matching TRBD1. Trimming removed 4 bases from V and 8 bases from J; junction bases left unmatched: 10. This CDR3 region has 14 residues. Per the germline V gene, CDR1 is SGHNT and CDR2 is YYREEE (reference sequence). CDR3 sequence: CASSLRTGIPEAFF. The CDR3 DNA is TGTGCCAGCAGCCTACGGACAGGGATCCCCGAAGCTTTCTTT.

The chain is built from TRBV3-1 (or the pseudogene TRBV3-2) and TRBJ1-4, with 7 nucleotides matching TRBD1. The CDR3 has 14 amino acids. J was trimmed by 6 bases and V by 4 bases; bases with no gene match: 5. Looked up from germline, CDR1 is LGHDT and CDR2 is YNNKEL (reference sequence). CDR3 bases: TGTGCCAGCAGCCGGGGCAGGGGGGATGAAAAACTGTTTTTT. Its translation is CASSRGRGDEKLFF.

The V and J genes are TRBV6-5 and TRBJ1-1; D unclear. CDR1 MNHEY and CDR2 SVGAGI come from the germline V gene. Deletions cut 0 bases from V and 1 base from J, with 12 bases between. The CDR3 has 16 residues. The CDR3 here is CASSYSLPGKNTEAFF. CDR3 bases: TGTGCCAGCAGTTACTCCTTACCCGGGAAGAACACTGAAGCTTTCTTT.

The chain joins TRBV25-1 to TRBJ1-1, with 8 bases that match TRBD1. CDR1 MGHDK and CDR2 SYGVNS come from the germline V gene. The junction had 6 bases not matched to a gene; V was cut back by 7 bases and J by 5 bases. The CDR3 covers 13 residues. CDR3 region: CASKGRGQTEAFF. CDR3 nucleotides: TGTGCCAGCAAGGGCAGGGGGCAAACTGAAGCTTTCTTT.

This clone was seen a single time. This chain connects TRBV5-1 to TRBJ1-4; 7 nucleotides match TRBD1. This CDR3 spans 14 amino acids. The V gene end was trimmed by 4 bases and the J gene end by 5 bases; junction bases not matched to a gene: 5. CDR1 and CDR2 (germline): SGHRS, YFSETQ. As DNA, the CDR3 is TGCGCCAGCAGCACAACAGGGGACAATGAAAAACTGTTTTTT. Its translation: CASSTTGDNEKLFF.

The chain carries TRBV6-5 and TRBJ2-3; D unresolved. With 2 bases removed from V and 3 bases from J, the gap between germline ends came to 12 bases. The CDR3 consists of 15 residues. Per the germline V gene, CDR1 is MNHEY and CDR2 is SVGAGI. As DNA, the CDR3 is TGTGCCAGCAGTTACGGGCAAGCCCTAACAGATACGCAGTATTTT. Its protein product is CASSYGQALTDTQYF.

This clone was detected once. CDR3 nucleotide sequence: TGTGCCAGCAGCCCGGTAGAGGTCGCGAGTGATGGCTACACCTTC. Amino acids: CASSPVEVASDGYTF. The J gene is TRBJ1-2, the V gene TRBV7-9; D is unresolved. The V gene's germline CDR1 is SEHNR and CDR2 FQNEAQ (reference sequence). This CDR3 contains 15 residues. V was pared by 5 bases and J by 6 bases, with 19 bases between.

This chain uses TRBV20-1 with TRBJ2-4; tentatively, D is TRBD2 (6 bases). Germline lookup yields CDR1 DFQATT and CDR2 SNEGSKA (reference sequence). Trimming stripped 3 bases from V and 0 bases from J, with 12 bases between. CDR3 length: 15 amino acids. In DNA form, the CDR3 reads TGCAGTGCTAGTATCCTGGGACTAGCCAAAAACATTCAGTACTTC. Encoded protein: CSASILGLAKNIQYF.

This chain uses TRBV6-5 with TRBJ2-7, with D tentatively TRBD1 (6 bases). Germline V gives CDR1 MNHEY, CDR2 SVGAGI. The germline V and J ends were trimmed by 5 bases and 4 bases, with 18 bases remaining between them. The CDR3 extends over 15 amino acids. For the CDR3, the DNA is TGTGCCAGCAGTACGGACAGAAAATCGGGTTACGAGCAGTACTTC. As protein: CASSTDRKSGYEQYF.

V gene TRBV10-3 combines with J gene TRBJ2-3; 8 bases match TRBD2. The V gene end was trimmed by 4 bases and the J gene end by 2 bases; junction bases not matched to a gene: 5. Germline CDR1 and CDR2: ENHRY and SYGVKD. The length of the CDR3 is 15 residues. This chain's CDR3 is CAISVSGSHTDTQYF. The CDR3 bases are TGTGCCATCAGTGTAAGCGGGAGTCACACAGATACGCAGTATTTT.

V gene TRBV7-8 combines with J gene TRBJ1-2; D is ambiguous. Germline loops: CDR1 SGHVS, CDR2 FQNEAQ. This CDR3 has 14 amino acids. The germline V and J ends were trimmed by 1 base and 4 bases, with 10 bases remaining between them. As DNA, the CDR3 is TGTGCCAGCAGCTTAGTGCCAGCGGGCTATGGCTACACCTTC. Translation gives CASSLVPAGYGYTF.

This rearrangement joins TRBV5-1 to TRBJ1-6; 10 bases match TRBD1. The CDR3 is made up of 15 amino acids. V lost 0 bases to trimming and J lost 7 bases; unmatched junction nucleotides: 1. CDR1 is SGHRS and CDR2 is YFSETQ in the germline V gene. CDR3 amino acids: CASSLGQGANSPLHF. In DNA form, the CDR3 reads TGCGCCAGCAGCTTGGGACAGGGGGCGAATTCACCCCTCCACTTT.

V is TRBV18 and J is TRBJ1-1; D is possibly TRBD1 (6 bases). The CDR3 is made up of 16 amino acids. Germline loops: CDR1 KGHSH, CDR2 LQKENI. Deletions cut 4 bases from V and 0 bases from J, with 15 bases between. CDR3: CASSQQIGGLNTEAFF. The DNA of the CDR3 is TGTGCCAGCTCACAACAGATAGGGGGTCTGAACACTGAAGCTTTCTTT.

The chain uses TRBV7-6 and TRBJ2-5, with D tentatively TRBD2 (6 bases). V gave up 1 base and J gave up 3 bases, with 9 bases separating them. The CDR3 runs to 14 residues. Germline CDR1 SGHVS, CDR2 FNYEAQ. CDR3 DNA: TGTGCCAGCAGCTTAGGAACGGGAGAAGAGACCCAGTACTTC. Translating gives CASSLGTGEETQYF. Full variable domain (missing parts from reference TRBV7-6 and TRBJ2-5): GAGVSQSPRYKVTKRGQDVALRCDPISGHVSLYWYRQALGQGPEFLTYFNYEAQQDKSGLPNDRFSAERPEGSISTLTIQRTEQRDSAMYRCASSLGTGEETQYFGPGTRLLVL.